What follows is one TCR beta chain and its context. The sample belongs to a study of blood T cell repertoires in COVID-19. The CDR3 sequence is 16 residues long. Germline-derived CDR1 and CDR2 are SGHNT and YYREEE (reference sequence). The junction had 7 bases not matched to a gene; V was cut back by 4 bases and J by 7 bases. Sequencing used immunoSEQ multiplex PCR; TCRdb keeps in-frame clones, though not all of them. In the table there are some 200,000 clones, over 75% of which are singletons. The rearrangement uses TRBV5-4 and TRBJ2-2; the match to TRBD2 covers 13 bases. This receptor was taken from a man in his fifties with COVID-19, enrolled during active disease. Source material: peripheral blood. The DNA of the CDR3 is TGTGCCAGCAGCCAGACTAGCGGGAGGCTAGGCGGGGAGCTGTTTTTT. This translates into CASSQTSGRLGGELFF.